Below are 17 T cell receptor beta chains sequenced from a single sample in a study of blood T cell repertoires in COVID-19. Assay used: immunoSEQ multiplex PCR; TCRdb lists only in-frame clones, some missing. In the table there are 150,000 to 200,000 clones, around 86% of which are singletons. The specimen was peripheral blood. Receptors were obtained from a man in his fifties with active or convalescent COVID-19.

The chain recombines TRBV9 with TRBJ2-7, with TRBD2 identical over 10 bases. In germline, CDR1 is SGDLS, CDR2 YYNGEE. CDR3 length: 16 residues. V was clipped by 0 bases and J by 4 bases; unmatched bases: 7. CDR3 region: CASSVGGASGSYEQYF. The CDR3 DNA reads TGTGCCAGCAGCGTAGGAGGGGCTAGCGGGAGTTACGAGCAGTACTTC. Full variable domain (outside the CDR3, taken from reference TRBV9 and TRBJ2-7): DSGVTQTPKHLITATGQRVTLRCSPRSGDLSVYWYQQSLDQGLQFLIQYYNGEERAKGNILERFSAQQFPDLHSELNLSSLELGDSALYFCASSVGGASGSYEQYFGPGTRLTVT.

The chain joins TRBV19 to TRBJ2-1, with 11 bases that match TRBD2. Germline CDR1 LNHDA, CDR2 SQIVND (reference sequence). The CDR3 covers 16 residues. V was pared by 7 bases and J by 0 bases, with 5 bases of the junction left unmatched. The CDR3 nucleotides read TGTGCCAGTACCCCTAGCGGGAGGAGCTCCTACAATGAGCAGTTCTTC. As protein: CASTPSGRSSYNEQFF.

The chain combines TRBV28 with TRBJ1-1; 7 bases are a match to TRBD1. The CDR3 is made up of 11 amino acids. Germline CDR1 reads MDHEN; CDR2 reads SYDVKM. Unmatched junction bases numbered 3, after V lost 6 bases and J lost 8 bases. In DNA, the CDR3 is TGTGCCAGCAGCATACAGGGGGAAGCTTTCTTT. This gives the protein CASSIQGEAFF. The full variable domain, rest sourced from reference TRBV28 and TRBJ1-1, is DVKVTQSSRYLVKRTGEKVFLECVQDMDHENMFWYRQDPGLGLRLIYFSYDVKMKEKGDIPEGYSVSREKKERFSLILESASTNQTSMYLCASSIQGEAFFGQGTRLTVV.

CDR3: CASSVSGTGEKKLFF. The CDR3 DNA follows: TGTGCCAGCAGTGTTTCCGGGACAGGGGAAAAAAAACTGTTTTTT. This chain links TRBV2 with TRBJ1-4; 10 bases match TRBD1. Unmatched junction bases numbered 8, after V lost 4 bases and J lost 9 bases. Germline loops: CDR1 SNHLY, CDR2 FYNNEI. The CDR3 covers 15 residues.

This rearrangement joins TRBV19 to TRBJ2-3, with D tentatively TRBD2 (6 bases). The germline V gene has CDR1 LNHDA and CDR2 SQIVND (reference sequence). Trimming removed 6 bases from V and 2 bases from J, with 12 bases in between. This CDR3 spans 14 amino acids. The CDR3 spells CASSGGDSTDTQYF. CDR3 bases: TGTGCCAGTAGCGGCGGGGATTCCACAGATACGCAGTATTTT. Supplemented by reference TRBV19 and TRBJ2-3, the full variable domain reads DGGITQSPKYLFRKEGQNVTLSCEQNLNHDAMYWYRQDPGQGLRLIYYSQIVNDFQKGDIAEGYSVSREKKESFPLTVTSAQKNPTAFYLCASSGGDSTDTQYFGPGTRLTVL.

The J gene is TRBJ2-3, the V gene TRBV5-1; 9 bases are a match to TRBD1. V lost 3 bases and J lost 1; bases outside the gene matches: 3. This CDR3 spans 15 amino acids. Germline V gene data show CDR1 as SGHRS and CDR2 as YFSETQ. The CDR3 nucleotides are TGCGCCAGCAGCTGGACAGGGGACCGCACAGATACGCAGTATTTT. Translation gives CASSWTGDRTDTQYF.

The V gene is TRBV19, the J gene TRBJ2-7, with D perhaps TRBD2 (7 bases). Trimming shortened V by 7 bases and J by 5 bases, and 21 bases separated the two germline ends. This CDR3 has 15 residues. The germline CDR1 and CDR2 sequences are LNHDA and SQIVND (reference sequence). CDR3 region: CASKGGGPPANEQYF. The DNA for the CDR3 is TGTGCCAGTAAGGGGGGGGGCCCCCCGGCTAACGAGCAGTACTTC.

J is TRBJ1-5 and V is TRBV4-1; 8 bases are shared with TRBD1. Trimming at V came to 3 bases and at J to 7 bases, leaving 8 bases not matched to a gene. Germline-derived CDR1 and CDR2 are MGHRA and YSYEKL. This CDR3 spans 15 amino acids. The CDR3, as DNA: TGCGCCAGCAGCCAGAGCGGACAGGGCGGGCAGCCCCAGCATTTT. Translating it yields CASSQSGQGGQPQHF.

The chain joins TRBV3-1 (or the pseudogene TRBV3-2) to TRBJ1-2; no clear D gene. There are 15 residues in the CDR3. Between the trimmed V and J ends, which lost 1 base and 0 bases, there was a span of 9 bases. Germline values: CDR1 LGHDT, CDR2 YNNKEL (reference sequence). CDR3 region: CASSQGANPNYGYTF. The DNA for the CDR3 is TGTGCCAGCAGCCAAGGGGCGAATCCTAACTATGGCTACACCTTC.

In this sample, this clone turned up many times. The rearrangement joins TRBV15 to TRBJ1-6, with a possible D match to TRBD1 (5 bases). Germline V lookup: CDR1 LNHNV, CDR2 YYDKDF (reference sequence). V was cut by 0 bases and J by 9 bases, with 6 bases left in between. The CDR3 contains 13 residues. CDR3 residues: CATSRDQGSPLHF. The CDR3 DNA sequence: TGTGCCACCAGCAGAGATCAGGGTTCACCCCTCCACTTT.

The chain links TRBV5-5 to TRBJ2-1; 10 bases align to TRBD1. Trimming cost V 0 bases and J 9 bases; bases outside gene matches: 6. This CDR3 has 15 residues. Germline loops: CDR1 SGHKS, CDR2 YYEKEE (reference sequence). The chain's CDR3 is CASSLEGQGGGEQFF. In nucleotides, the CDR3 is TGTGCCAGCAGCTTGGAAGGACAGGGGGGTGGTGAGCAGTTCTTC.

The genes are TRBV9 and TRBJ2-1, with D perhaps matching TRBD2 (6 bases). Trimming pared 3 bases from V and 10 bases from J, leaving 14 bases between. The germline CDR1 and CDR2 sequences are SGDLS and YYNGEE. CDR3 size: 13 residues. CDR3 in amino acids: CASSGGPGEEQFF. CDR3 DNA sequence: TGTGCCAGCAGCGGAGGCCCGGGGGAAGAGCAGTTCTTC.

The genes are TRBV5-4 and TRBJ2-1, with 11 bases fitting TRBD2. V was pared by 5 bases and J by 1 base, with 5 bases of the junction left unmatched. CDR3 length: 16 amino acids. The V gene's germline CDR1 is SGHNT and CDR2 YYREEE (reference sequence). This CDR3 is CASSHSGRASYNEQFF. For the CDR3, the DNA is TGTGCCAGCAGTCATAGCGGGAGGGCTTCCTACAATGAGCAGTTCTTC.

This rearrangement joins TRBV18 to TRBJ1-5; 10 bases align to TRBD1. Germline V gene lookup returns CDR1 KGHSH and CDR2 LQKENI. The V and J ends lost 2 bases and 6 bases, in that order; junction bases with no gene match: 4. The CDR3 is made up of 15 amino acids. CDR3 coding DNA: TGTGCCAGCTCACCAATTGGACAGGGGGTTCAGCCCCAGCATTTT. The encoded protein is CASSPIGQGVQPQHF.

The rearrangement joins TRBV7-9 to TRBJ1-3, with D perhaps matching TRBD1 (6 bases). The length of the CDR3 is 17 residues. Germline V gene lookup returns CDR1 SEHNR and CDR2 FQNEAQ (reference sequence). Trimming took off 0 bases at V and 0 bases at J, with 12 bases between the two ends. The CDR3 protein is CASSLAGTGSSGNTIYF. The CDR3 region has the DNA TGTGCCAGCAGCTTAGCAGGAACAGGGTCCTCTGGAAACACCATATATTTT.

This sequence joins TRBV6-5 and TRBJ1-1; D might be TRBD1 (6 bases). V was trimmed by 5 bases and J by 11 bases, leaving 18 bases between them. This CDR3 has 13 amino acids. The germline V gene has CDR1 MNHEY and CDR2 SVGAGI. CDR3 loop: CASSQRQVLGAFF. CDR3 nucleotide sequence: TGTGCCAGCAGTCAGAGACAGGTACTGGGGGCTTTCTTT.

This sequence joins TRBV7-2 and TRBJ2-5; D may be TRBD2 (5 bases). Germline lookup yields CDR1 SGHTA and CDR2 FQGNSA. This CDR3 spans 16 amino acids. Trimming left V 5 bases short and J 7 bases short, with 23 bases between. The CDR3 DNA sequence: TGTGCCAGCAGCCCGGTCCTCGCGGACTGGCTCGGGACCCAGTACTTC. Its protein is CASSPVLADWLGTQYF. The variable domain in full, completed from reference TRBV7-2 and TRBJ2-5, reads GAGVSQSPSNKVTEKGKDVELRCDPISGHTALYWYRQSLGQGLEFLIYFQGNSAPDKSGLPSDRFSAERTGGSVSTLTIQRTQQEDSAVYLCASSPVLADWLGTQYFGPGTRLLVL.